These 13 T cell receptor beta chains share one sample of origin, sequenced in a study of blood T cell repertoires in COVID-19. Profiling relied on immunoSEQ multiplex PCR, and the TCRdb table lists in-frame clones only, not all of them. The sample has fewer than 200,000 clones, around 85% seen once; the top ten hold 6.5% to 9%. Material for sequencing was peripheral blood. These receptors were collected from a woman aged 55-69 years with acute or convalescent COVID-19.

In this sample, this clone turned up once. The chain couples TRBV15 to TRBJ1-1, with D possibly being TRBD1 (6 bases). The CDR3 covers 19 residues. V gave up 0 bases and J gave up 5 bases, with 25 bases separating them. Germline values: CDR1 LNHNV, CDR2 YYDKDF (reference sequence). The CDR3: CATSRDLIGGRGKVTEAFF. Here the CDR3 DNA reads TGTGCCACCAGCAGAGATCTCATTGGGGGCAGGGGAAAAGTAACTGAAGCTTTCTTT.

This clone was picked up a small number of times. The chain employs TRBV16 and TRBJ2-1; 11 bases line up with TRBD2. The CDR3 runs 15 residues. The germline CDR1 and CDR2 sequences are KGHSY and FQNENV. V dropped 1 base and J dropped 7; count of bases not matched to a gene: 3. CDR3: CASSQLVAGGNEQFF. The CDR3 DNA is TGTGCCAGCAGCCAATTAGTAGCGGGAGGGAATGAGCAGTTCTTC.

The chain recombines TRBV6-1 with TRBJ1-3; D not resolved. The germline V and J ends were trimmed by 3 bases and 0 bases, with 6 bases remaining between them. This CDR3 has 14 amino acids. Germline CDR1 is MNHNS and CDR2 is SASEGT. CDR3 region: CASSDTYSGNTIYF. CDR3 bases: TGTGCCAGCAGTGATACCTACTCTGGAAACACCATATATTTT.

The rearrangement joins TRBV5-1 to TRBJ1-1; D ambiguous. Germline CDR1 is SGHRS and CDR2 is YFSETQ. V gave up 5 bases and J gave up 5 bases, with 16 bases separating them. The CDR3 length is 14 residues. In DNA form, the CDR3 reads TGCGCCAGCAGAGAAGGAGGTTCGATAACTGAAGCTTTCTTT. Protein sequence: CASREGGSITEAFF.

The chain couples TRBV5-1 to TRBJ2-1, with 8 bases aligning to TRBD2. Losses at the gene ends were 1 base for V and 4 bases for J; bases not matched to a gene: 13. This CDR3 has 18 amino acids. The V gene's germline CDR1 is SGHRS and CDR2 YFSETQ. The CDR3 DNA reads TGCGCCAGCAGCTTGTCTCCTGGGGGAAGCGGGAGTTACAATGAGCAGTTCTTC. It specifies CASSLSPGGSGSYNEQFF.

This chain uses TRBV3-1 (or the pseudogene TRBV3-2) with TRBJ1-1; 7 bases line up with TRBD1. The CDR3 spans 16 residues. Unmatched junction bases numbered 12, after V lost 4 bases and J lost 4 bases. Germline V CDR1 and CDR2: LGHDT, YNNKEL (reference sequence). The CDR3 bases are TGTGCCAGCAGCCTAAAGTACAGGGGATTTGGCACTGAAGCTTTCTTT. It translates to CASSLKYRGFGTEAFF.

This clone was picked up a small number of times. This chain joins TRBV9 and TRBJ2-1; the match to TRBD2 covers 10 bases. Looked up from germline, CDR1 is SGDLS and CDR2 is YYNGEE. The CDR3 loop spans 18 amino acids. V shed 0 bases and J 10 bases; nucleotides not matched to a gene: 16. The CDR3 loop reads CASSVGASGRRVGEEQFF. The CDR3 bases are TGTGCCAGCAGCGTAGGGGCTAGCGGGAGACGGGTCGGTGAAGAGCAGTTCTTC.

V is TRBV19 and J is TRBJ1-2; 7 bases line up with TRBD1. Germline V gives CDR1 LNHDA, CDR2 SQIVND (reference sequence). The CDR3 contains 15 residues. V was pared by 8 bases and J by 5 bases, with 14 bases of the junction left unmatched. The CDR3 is CASRGGTAVFYGYTF. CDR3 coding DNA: TGTGCCAGTCGGGGTGGGACAGCAGTTTTTTATGGCTACACCTTC.

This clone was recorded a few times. The CDR3 protein is CATRLQGAGEGYTF. The CDR3 nucleotides are TGTGCCACTCGCTTACAGGGGGCTGGGGAAGGCTACACCTTC. The V and J genes are TRBV19 and TRBJ1-2; 9 nucleotides agree with TRBD1. V lost 10 bases, J lost 8 bases, and 14 bases stayed unmatched. Germline V gene lookup returns CDR1 LNHDA and CDR2 SQIVND (reference sequence). This CDR3 is 14 amino acids long.

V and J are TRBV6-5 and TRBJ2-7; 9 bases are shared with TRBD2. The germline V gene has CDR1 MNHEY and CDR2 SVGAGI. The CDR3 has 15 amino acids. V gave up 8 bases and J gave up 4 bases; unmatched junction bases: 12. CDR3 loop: CASRGGGYPIYEQYV. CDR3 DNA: TGTGCCAGCCGCGGGGGGGGCTACCCGATTTACGAGCAGTACGTC.

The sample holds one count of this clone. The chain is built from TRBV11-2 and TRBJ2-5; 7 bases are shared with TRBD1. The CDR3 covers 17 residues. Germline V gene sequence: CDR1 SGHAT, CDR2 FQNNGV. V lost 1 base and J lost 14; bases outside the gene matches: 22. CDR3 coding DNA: TGTGCCAGCAGCTTAGGGGACAGCGCCCGTGCCCCCGGGCCTATATACTTC. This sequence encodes CASSLGDSARAPGPIYF.

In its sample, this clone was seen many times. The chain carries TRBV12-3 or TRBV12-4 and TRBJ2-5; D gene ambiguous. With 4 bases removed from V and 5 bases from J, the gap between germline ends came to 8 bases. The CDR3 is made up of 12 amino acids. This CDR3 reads CASSSQWETQYF. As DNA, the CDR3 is TGTGCCAGCAGTTCTCAGTGGGAGACCCAGTACTTC.

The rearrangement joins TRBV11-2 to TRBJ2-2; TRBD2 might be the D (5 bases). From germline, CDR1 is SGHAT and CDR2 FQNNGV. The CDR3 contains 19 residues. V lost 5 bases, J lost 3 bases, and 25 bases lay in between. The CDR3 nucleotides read TGTGCCAGCAGCCGAGGGCACAGCCGGTCCGGTCTGTACACCGGGGAGCTGTTTTTT. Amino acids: CASSRGHSRSGLYTGELFF.